Shown below are 23 T cell receptor beta chains from a single sample sequenced in a study of response to subunit inactivated influenza vaccine. TCRdb passed the RT-PCR reads through MiXCR, listing each CDR3 protein once. The table lists more than 700,000 distinct CDR3 sequences, about 20% of them singletons. Sequencing used PBMCs from blood, obtained more than 4 days after vaccination. Receptors originate from a man aged 50 to 60 who received an inactivated influenza vaccine.

The J gene is TRBJ2-1, the V gene TRBV5-1; the match to TRBD2 covers 7 bases. The germline V gene encodes CDR1 SGHRS and CDR2 YFSETQ. The CDR3 is 17 residues long. The ends lost 1 base at V and 3 bases at J; junction bases unmatched: 10. For the CDR3, the DNA is TGCGCCAGCAGCTTGTCGTCTGGGCGGGAGTACTACAATGAGCAGTTCTTC. Protein sequence: CASSLSSGREYYNEQFF.

V gene TRBV20-1 combines with J gene TRBJ1-1, with TRBD1 matching over 7 bases. The J segment lost 4 bases and the V segment lost 4 bases, leaving 6 bases of the junction unmatched. The germline V gene encodes CDR1 DFQATT and CDR2 SNEGSKA (reference sequence). The length of the CDR3 is 13 residues. The CDR3 bases are TGCAGTGCTAAACAGTCAGGGGGCACTGAAGCTTTCTTT. This gives the protein CSAKQSGGTEAFF.

This clonotype was counted a few times. The V gene is TRBV20-1, the J gene TRBJ1-6; the match to TRBD1 covers 10 bases. Per germline, CDR1 DFQATT and CDR2 SNEGSKA (reference sequence). The CDR3 sequence is 15 residues long. V shed 1 base and J 7 bases; nucleotides not matched to a gene: 4. The CDR3 region is CSARAPTGGNSPLHF. The DNA of the CDR3 is TGCAGTGCTAGAGCCCCGACAGGGGGCAATTCACCCCTCCACTTT.

The V call is TRBV6-2 or TRBV6-3, the J call TRBJ2-2, with 7 positions matching TRBD1. Germline CDR1 reads MNHEY; CDR2 reads SVGEGT. J gave up 6 bases and V 8 bases, and 9 bases lay outside the gene matches. The CDR3 has 14 residues. CDR3 bases: TGTGCCAGCCGCGCCTTACAGGGGTCCGGGGAGCTGTTTTTT. Encoded protein: CASRALQGSGELFF.

The genes are TRBV30 and TRBJ1-1; possible D gene TRBD1, 6 bases. The V end was cut by 0 bases, the J end by 4 bases, with 18 bases between. The CDR3 has 16 residues. Germline values: CDR1 GTSNPN, CDR2 SVGIG (reference sequence). The CDR3 loop reads CAWSVPIGGRRTEAFF. In DNA form, the CDR3 reads TGTGCCTGGAGTGTACCAATCGGGGGCCGGCGCACTGAAGCTTTCTTT.

The chain carries TRBV20-1 and TRBJ2-5, with D possibly being TRBD2 (6 bases). Trimming stripped 3 bases from V and 5 bases from J, with 16 bases between. This CDR3 region has 14 residues. Germline V gene lookup returns CDR1 DFQATT and CDR2 SNEGSKA (reference sequence). The CDR3 is CSASSDGRGETQYF. CDR3 sequence (DNA): TGCAGTGCTAGCTCGGACGGGAGAGGGGAGACCCAGTACTTC.

The table lists this clonotype with a few counts. The rearrangement uses TRBV5-1 and TRBJ1-3; perhaps TRBD1 as D (5 bases). V dropped 0 bases and J dropped 3 bases, with 13 bases sitting between them. The CDR3 contains 16 residues. Germline assignment: CDR1 SGHRS and CDR2 YFSETQ. In DNA form, the CDR3 reads TGCGCCAGCAGCTTGGATGGAGCAGGGAGTGGAAACACCATATATTTT. Translated, it gives CASSLDGAGSGNTIYF.

This rearrangement joins TRBV20-1 to TRBJ2-7, with TRBD1 identical over 7 bases. This CDR3 comprises 13 residues. The trim removed 6 bases at V and 0 bases at J, leaving 5 bases unmatched. Germline lookup yields CDR1 DFQATT and CDR2 SNEGSKA (reference sequence). The CDR3 nucleotides read TGCAGTGCCGAGACAGGGAGCTCCTACGAGCAGTACTTC. Encoded protein: CSAETGSSYEQYF.

The table lists this clonotype with a few counts. The chain employs TRBV10-3 and TRBJ2-1; D call uncertain. Germline V CDR1 and CDR2: ENHRY, SYGVKD. The CDR3 totals 17 residues. V was clipped by 3 bases and J by 0 bases, with 15 bases between them. CDR3 protein: CAISDPRTASSYNEQFF. The CDR3 DNA sequence: TGTGCCATCAGTGACCCGCGGACGGCTAGCTCCTACAATGAGCAGTTCTTC.

A note on this clonotype: An end of the junction differs from the germline gene, which may be a read error. This rearrangement joins TRBV18 to TRBJ1-1; TRBD1 aligns across 7 bases. CDR3 length: 18 amino acids. Germline V CDR1 and CDR2: KGHSH, LQKENI. The chain's CDR3 is CASSPPGARLVIWTGIVF. The CDR3, as DNA: TGTGCCAGCTCACCACCGGGTGCGCGCTTGGTTATCTGGACAGGCATCGTCTTT. The whole variable domain, filled in from reference TRBV18 and TRBJ1-1, reads NAGVMQNPRHLVRRRGQEARLRCSPMKGHSHVYWYRQLPEEGLKFMVYLQKENIIDESGMPKERFSAEFPKEGPSILRIQQVVRGDSAAYFCASSPPGARLVIWTGIVFGQGTRLTVV.

This clonotype was recorded a few times. The rearrangement joins TRBV5-1 to TRBJ2-2; 8 bases align to TRBD1. This CDR3 is 15 amino acids long. V lost 4 bases and J lost 0; bases outside the gene matches: 2. Germline CDR1 is SGHRS and CDR2 is YFSETQ. The DNA for the CDR3 is TGCGCCAGCAGCCTGGACAGGGCGAACACCGGGGAGCTGTTTTTT. The encoded protein is CASSLDRANTGELFF.

This clonotype was observed a handful of times. This sequence joins TRBV6-2 or TRBV6-3 and TRBJ2-7; D is unclear. The germline V and J ends were trimmed by 6 bases and 3 bases, with 12 bases remaining between them. This CDR3 is built from 13 residues. From germline, CDR1 is MNHEY and CDR2 SVGEGT. DNA for the CDR3: TGTGCCAGCAGGACCTCCTCCAACTACGAGCAGTACTTC. Protein sequence: CASRTSSNYEQYF.

This clonotype was picked up a small number of times. The rearrangement links TRBV6-1 to TRBJ1-1, with no clear D. Trimming cost V 5 bases and J 4 bases, with 17 bases left between them. CDR1 is MNHNS and CDR2 is SASEGT in the germline V gene. This CDR3 spans 15 amino acids. The CDR3 loop reads CASSRAVGGGTEAFF. DNA of the CDR3: TGTGCCAGCAGTCGCGCGGTGGGTGGAGGCACTGAAGCTTTCTTT.

This chain joins TRBV12-3 or TRBV12-4 and TRBJ2-2; D gene unclear. V gave up 3 bases and J gave up 6 bases, with 8 bases separating them. This CDR3 is built from 13 residues. CDR3 loop: CASSLYDPGELFF. CDR3 DNA sequence: TGTGCCAGCAGTTTGTATGATCCCGGGGAGCTGTTTTTT.

The chain recombines TRBV7-8 with TRBJ2-7; TRBD1 aligns across 7 bases. Germline trimming cut 4 bases from V and 6 bases from J; bases unmatched to any gene: 12. The germline V gene has CDR1 SGHVS and CDR2 FQNEAQ. The CDR3 covers 15 residues. CDR3 amino acids: CASSSIVTGRGEQYF. CDR3 coding DNA: TGTGCCAGCAGCTCGATAGTGACAGGGAGAGGCGAGCAGTACTTC.

There are a few counts of this clonotype. The chain employs TRBV28 and TRBJ2-5, with a possible D match to TRBD1 (5 bases). The CDR3 runs 16 residues. The ends were cut back, 3 bases at V and 2 bases at J, with 16 bases in the middle. Per the germline V gene, CDR1 is MDHEN and CDR2 is SYDVKM. The CDR3 DNA reads TGTGCCAGCAGTTTCAGAAGGGGCCGGAATCAAGAGACCCAGTACTTC. It codes for CASSFRRGRNQETQYF.

This chain uses TRBV7-2 with TRBJ1-2; 11 bases match TRBD1. Germline assignment: CDR1 SGHTA and CDR2 FQGNSA. Germline trimming cut 5 bases from V and 10 bases from J; bases unmatched to any gene: 6. CDR3 length equals 13 residues. The CDR3 nucleotides are TGTGCCAGCAGCCCGGGACAGGGGGGACTCTACACCTTC. Translated, it gives CASSPGQGGLYTF.

This clonotype was seen only a few times. The rearrangement links TRBV4-2 to TRBJ2-1, with 7 bases matching TRBD2. From germline, CDR1 is LGHNA and CDR2 YNFKEQ. After removal of 0 bases from V and 2 bases from J, the junction contained 4 bases not matched to a gene. The CDR3 extends over 16 amino acids. The CDR3 region has the DNA TGTGCCAGCAGCCAAGAGGTGGGAGGGCCCTACAATGAGCAGTTCTTC. The encoded protein is CASSQEVGGPYNEQFF.

Many counts were recorded for this clonotype. The V call is TRBV6-2 or TRBV6-3, the J call TRBJ2-5, with 7 nucleotides matching TRBD2. CDR3 length: 14 amino acids. Germline V gene data show CDR1 as MNHEY and CDR2 as SVGEGT. The trim removed 5 bases at V and 1 base at J, leaving 4 bases unmatched. The CDR3 is CASSASSGQETQYF. CDR3 nucleotide sequence: TGTGCCAGCAGTGCCTCTAGCGGCCAAGAGACCCAGTACTTC.

This clonotype has more than one count but fewer than ten. The rearrangement joins TRBV29-1 to TRBJ2-3, with D maybe TRBD2 (6 bases). The CDR3 runs 15 residues. Germline CDR1 SQVTM, CDR2 ANQGSEA. Between the trimmed V and J ends, which lost 4 bases and 2 bases, there was a span of 16 bases. The CDR3 DNA reads TGCAGCGTTGCTGGAGGGGCTCTCCCCACAGATACGCAGTATTTT. Its translation: CSVAGGALPTDTQYF.

In its sample, this clonotype was seen many times. V usage is TRBV13 and J usage is TRBJ1-1; D not certain. This CDR3 has 19 amino acids. V shed 4 bases and J shed 2 bases, with 26 bases lying between them. Germline V gives CDR1 PRHDT, CDR2 FYEKMQ (reference sequence). CDR3 loop: CASSSSRPVSAGSNTEAFF. The CDR3 DNA follows: TGTGCCAGCAGCTCCTCTAGGCCAGTCTCTGCGGGGTCAAACACTGAAGCTTTCTTT.

The chain couples TRBV29-1 to TRBJ2-7; no reliable D call. CDR1 is SQVTM and CDR2 is ANQGSEA in the germline V gene. There are 11 residues in the CDR3. With 6 bases removed from V and 2 bases from J, the gap between germline ends came to 8 bases. CDR3 residues: CSVATPYEQYF. In DNA form, the CDR3 reads TGCAGCGTGGCTACGCCCTACGAGCAGTACTTC.

This clonotype appeared a few times. The chain joins TRBV6-5 to TRBJ1-2; D is ambiguous. CDR3 length: 12 residues. The germline V and J ends were trimmed by 2 bases and 5 bases, with 6 bases remaining between them. Germline V gene data show CDR1 as MNHEY and CDR2 as SVGAGI. CDR3 protein: CASSYAPYGYTF. The CDR3 nucleotides read TGTGCCAGCAGTTACGCCCCATATGGCTACACCTTC.